The 21 T cell receptor beta chains presented below share a single source sample, sequenced in a study of a mutant IDH1 vaccine in newly diagnosed glioma. Time point described: week 23, last vaccination. Vaccine doses each comprised 300 ug of mutant IDH1 20-mer peptide, with topical imiquimod. These TCRs' antigens remain unknown. Profiled with immunoSEQ multiplex PCR; TCRdb holds only in-frame clones, not every one. The profile covers 65,000 or so clones, with approximately 84% appearing a single time and 4% taken by the ten largest. Material: PBMCs, obtained from a glioma patient whose treatment included an IDH1 peptide vaccine. The source of these receptors is a man in his thirties or forties with glioma.

The V call is TRBV4-2, the J call TRBJ2-2, with D hard to call. This CDR3 has 14 residues. V dropped 0 bases and J dropped 0 bases, with 2 bases sitting between them. The germline CDR1 and CDR2 sequences are LGHNA and YNFKEQ. The CDR3 region is CASSQEANTGELFF. CDR3 DNA: TGTGCCAGCAGCCAAGAAGCGAACACCGGGGAGCTGTTTTTT.

This sequence joins TRBV7-8 and TRBJ2-7; D possibly corresponds to TRBD1 (6 bases). The CDR3 loop spans 15 amino acids. Germline V gene lookup returns CDR1 SGHVS and CDR2 FQNEAQ. Trimming shortened V by 2 bases and J by 0 bases, and 11 bases separated the two germline ends. CDR3 amino acids: CASSLRQGSSYEQYF. The CDR3 region has the DNA TGTGCCAGCAGCTTAAGGCAGGGGAGCTCCTACGAGCAGTACTTC.

V and J are TRBV11-2 and TRBJ1-1, with D hard to call. Trimming stripped 0 bases from V and 0 bases from J, with 5 bases between. This CDR3 region has 14 residues. Germline values: CDR1 SGHAT, CDR2 FQNNGV. CDR3 protein: CASSLDILNTEAFF. CDR3 in DNA: TGTGCCAGCAGCTTAGATATCTTGAACACTGAAGCTTTCTTT.

The chain combines TRBV6-1 with TRBJ2-4, with a weak D call TRBD1 (7 bases). Trimming took 5 bases from V and 8 from J, leaving 16 bases between them. The germline CDR1 and CDR2 sequences are MNHNS and SASEGT. The CDR3 spans 14 residues. The CDR3, as DNA: TGTGCCAGCAGTCCCAGGGGGGTCCGGGACATTCAGTACTTC. Protein product: CASSPRGVRDIQYF.

J is TRBJ1-6 and V is TRBV5-1; D is unresolved. There are 15 residues in the CDR3. Germline CDR1 reads SGHRS; CDR2 reads YFSETQ. V was trimmed by 0 bases and J by 9 bases, leaving 13 bases between them. CDR3 region: CASSLESQKGSPLHF. CDR3 bases: TGCGCCAGCAGCTTGGAGTCCCAGAAGGGTTCACCCCTCCACTTT. Complete variable domain (other parts from reference TRBV5-1 and TRBJ1-6): KAGVTQTPRYLIKTRGQQVTLSCSPISGHRSVSWYQQTPGQGLQFLFEYFSETQRNKGNFPGRFSGRQFSNSRSEMNVSTLELGDSALYLCASSLESQKGSPLHFGNGTRLTVT.

This clone was detected once. This sequence joins TRBV7-6 and TRBJ2-5, with 7 bases identical to TRBD2. The CDR3 sequence is 15 residues long. Trimming at V came to 7 bases and at J to 0 bases, leaving 8 bases not matched to a gene. CDR1 is SGHVS and CDR2 is FNYEAQ in the germline V gene. The CDR3 sequence is CASIDDGGYQETQYF. DNA of the CDR3: TGTGCCAGCATCGACGACGGGGGGTACCAAGAGACCCAGTACTTC.

The chain couples TRBV5-1 to TRBJ2-5; tentatively, D is TRBD1 (6 bases). The germline CDR1 and CDR2 sequences are SGHRS and YFSETQ. V was shortened by 1 base and J by 4 bases, with 23 bases between the two germline ends. The CDR3 sequence is 18 residues long. CDR3 residues: CASSLLAHGGPMGETQYF. DNA of the CDR3: TGCGCCAGCAGCTTGTTGGCCCATGGGGGCCCAATGGGAGAGACCCAGTACTTC.

V is TRBV13 and J is TRBJ2-7, with a tentative D call TRBD1 (6 bases). The CDR3 length is 13 residues. The V gene's germline CDR1 is PRHDT and CDR2 FYEKMQ (reference sequence). Trimming removed 5 bases from V and 5 bases from J, with 13 bases in between. The CDR3 nucleotides read TGTGCCAGCAGCCCCAAGCACAGGGACGAGCAGTACTTC. Protein sequence: CASSPKHRDEQYF.

The rearrangement links TRBV21-1 to TRBJ2-3. TRBV21-1 is a known pseudogene. The CDR3 length is 15 residues. CDR3 sequence reads: CASSTRDGFTDTQYF. CDR3 sequence (DNA): TGTGCCAGCAGCACCCGGGACGGATTCACAGATACGCAGTATTTT.

The chain joins TRBV7-8 to TRBJ1-2; the D is unclear. The V end lost 5 bases, the J end lost 8 bases, and 15 bases lay between the germline ends. Germline V CDR1 and CDR2: SGHVS, FQNEAQ. CDR3 length: 13 amino acids. The CDR3, as DNA: TGTGCCAGCAGCGTTGACAAAACTTACGGCTACACCTTC. Translation: CASSVDKTYGYTF.

The chain is built from TRBV11-2 and TRBJ1-3; D gene uncertain. CDR1 and CDR2 from the germline V gene are SGHAT and FQNNGV. Trimming pared 5 bases from V and 0 bases from J, leaving 20 bases between. This CDR3 comprises 18 residues. The CDR3 loop reads CASSLYVNQRPSGNTIYF. CDR3 DNA: TGTGCCAGCAGCCTCTATGTGAATCAGCGTCCCTCTGGAAACACCATATATTTT.

The chain employs TRBV11-2 and TRBJ2-2, with D tentatively TRBD1 or TRBD2 (5 bases each). This CDR3 is built from 10 residues. Trimming took 3 bases from V and 16 from J, leaving 9 bases between them. Germline V gene data show CDR1 as SGHAT and CDR2 as FQNNGV. CDR3 coding DNA: TGTGCCAGCAGCTTCGGGACCACGTTTTTT. Translated, it gives CASSFGTTFF.

The J gene is TRBJ2-1, the V gene TRBV4-1; 8 positions match TRBD1. This CDR3 comprises 14 residues. The ends lost 3 bases at V and 7 bases at J; junction bases unmatched: 5. CDR1 is MGHRA and CDR2 is YSYEKL in the germline V gene. The CDR3 loop reads CASSHRQGQNEQFF. The CDR3 DNA is TGCGCCAGCAGCCATCGACAGGGGCAGAATGAGCAGTTCTTC.

This clone was detected only once. V gene TRBV5-1 combines with J gene TRBJ2-1; possibly TRBD2 for D (5 bases). The ends were cut back, 4 bases at V and 3 bases at J, with 11 bases in the middle. CDR3 length: 14 amino acids. Germline CDR1 reads SGHRS; CDR2 reads YFSETQ. CDR3 DNA sequence: TGCGCCAGCAGCCTGCTAGCCATCTACAATGAGCAGTTCTTC. This translates into CASSLLAIYNEQFF.

This clone was picked up a small number of times. CDR3 nucleotides: TGTGCCAGTAGCCCCGGCGGAGGGACAGCCATGAATTCACCCCTCCACTTT. Translating it yields CASSPGGGTAMNSPLHF. The rearrangement uses TRBV19 and TRBJ1-6, with 7 bases that match TRBD1. The CDR3 runs to 17 residues. The germline V gene encodes CDR1 LNHDA and CDR2 SQIVND (reference sequence). V was pared by 6 bases and J by 7 bases, with 15 bases of the junction left unmatched. Variable domain in full (rest from reference TRBV19 and TRBJ1-6): DGGITQSPKYLFRKEGQNVTLSCEQNLNHDAMYWYRQDPGQGLRLIYYSQIVNDFQKGDIAEGYSVSREKKESFPLTVTSAQKNPTAFYLCASSPGGGTAMNSPLHFGNGTRLTVT.

This chain links TRBV5-1 with TRBJ2-7, with D possibly being TRBD1 (5 bases). Per germline, CDR1 SGHRS and CDR2 YFSETQ. This CDR3 contains 14 residues. V was cut by 2 bases and J by 0 bases, with 9 bases left in between. For the CDR3, the DNA is TGCGCCAGCAGCTTACAGGCCAGCTCCTACGAGCAGTACTTC. Translation: CASSLQASSYEQYF.

The rearrangement links TRBV5-1 to TRBJ1-6; D perhaps matches TRBD1 (6 bases). V lost 4 bases and J 7 bases, leaving 18 bases between the germline ends. The CDR3 totals 16 residues. Germline V CDR1 and CDR2: SGHRS, YFSETQ. CDR3 DNA: TGCGCCAGCAGCCCAACGTCCGGGGGGCGGAATTCACCCCTCCACTTT. Its translation is CASSPTSGGRNSPLHF.

CDR3 protein: CATSPIAGQTNTGELFF. The CDR3 DNA reads as TGTGCCACCAGCCCGATCGCGGGACAGACGAACACCGGGGAGCTGTTTTTT. This chain links TRBV15 with TRBJ2-2; the D gene is possibly TRBD1 (7 bases). Trimming shortened V by 5 bases and J by 0 bases, and 16 bases separated the two germline ends. CDR1 is LNHNV, CDR2 YYDKDF, per germline (reference sequence). The length of the CDR3 is 17 residues. The full variable domain, in which reference TRBV15 and TRBJ2-2 provide the parts outside the CDR3, is DAMVIQNPRYQVTQFGKPVTLSCSQTLNHNVMYWYQQKSSQAPKLLFHYYDKDFNNEADTPDNFQSRRPNTSFCFLDIRSPGLGDTAMYLCATSPIAGQTNTGELFFGEGSRLTVL.

This clone was seen only once. This chain links TRBV30 with TRBJ2-2; 7 bases map to TRBD1. V dropped 4 bases and J dropped 0; count of bases not matched to a gene: 5. This CDR3 is 15 amino acids long. Germline loops: CDR1 GTSNPN, CDR2 SVGIG (reference sequence). CDR3 sequence: CAWKVGTANTGELFF. The CDR3 DNA is TGTGCCTGGAAGGTGGGGACAGCGAACACCGGGGAGCTGTTTTTT.

The V gene is TRBV6-1, the J gene TRBJ1-4; perhaps TRBD1 as D (5 bases). Germline lookup yields CDR1 MNHNS and CDR2 SASEGT. The CDR3 totals 16 residues. Between the trimmed V and J ends, which lost 2 bases and 0 bases, there was a span of 10 bases. The CDR3 DNA follows: TGTGCCAGCAGTGAACAGCGGGGGACAACTAATGAAAAACTGTTTTTT. It specifies CASSEQRGTTNEKLFF.

The gene calls are TRBV5-4 and TRBJ2-4; 11 nucleotides match TRBD2. This CDR3 contains 18 residues. The J segment lost 0 bases and the V segment lost 3 bases, leaving 8 bases of the junction unmatched. Germline V gene lookup returns CDR1 SGHNT and CDR2 YYREEE (reference sequence). The CDR3 loop is CASSYNLAGGLAKNIQYF. CDR3 sequence (DNA): TGTGCCAGCAGCTACAATCTAGCGGGGGGACTAGCCAAAAACATTCAGTACTTC.